This TCR beta chain was recovered during a study of OX40 agonist ivuxolimab in advanced cancers. Study results and limitations: Specificity for antigen went undetermined in the expanded peripheral T cells.

Measured with immunoSEQ multiplex PCR; TCRdb has only the in-frame clones, and not every one. The sample lists tens of thousands of clones, roughly 87% occurring once. The study sampled blood at baseline, cycle 4 day 1, and cycle 7 day 1. This CDR3 comprises 13 residues. CDR1 and CDR2 (germline): MRHNA, SNTAGT. Losses at the gene ends were 8 bases for V and 2 bases for J; bases not matched to a gene: 3. As regards this clone: Its antigen is unidentified.

This material consisted of CD4+ or CD8+ T cells sorted from blood, taken in a trial of the OX40 agonist ivuxolimab. The receptor was isolated from an adult with an advanced solid tumor such as melanoma, head and neck, liver or kidney cancer. The chain couples TRBV6-4 to TRBJ1-2; the match to TRBD1 covers 9 bases. The CDR3 loop is CASPQGANYGYTF. The CDR3 DNA sequence: TGTGCCAGCCCACAGGGGGCAAACTATGGCTACACCTTC.